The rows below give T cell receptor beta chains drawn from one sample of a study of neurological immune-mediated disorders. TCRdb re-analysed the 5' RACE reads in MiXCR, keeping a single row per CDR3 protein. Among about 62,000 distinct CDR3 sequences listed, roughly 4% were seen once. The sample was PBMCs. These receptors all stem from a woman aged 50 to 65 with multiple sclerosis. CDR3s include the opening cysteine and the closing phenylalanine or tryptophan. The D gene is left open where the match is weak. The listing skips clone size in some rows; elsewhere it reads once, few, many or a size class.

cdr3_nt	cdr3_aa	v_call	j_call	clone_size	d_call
TGTGCCATCAGGCTAGCGGGAGGGTACACAGATACGCAGTATTTT	CAIRLAGGYTDTQYF	TRBV10-3	TRBJ2-3	many	TRBD2
TGCAGTGCTAGAGGTCGCCGAACCGACAACGAGCAGTACTTC	CSARGRRTDNEQYF	TRBV20-1	TRBJ2-7	many	NA
TGTGCCAGCAGTCCCTTTACAGGAAGGGGTCAAGAGACCCAGTACTTC	CASSPFTGRGQETQYF	TRBV6-2/TRBV6-3	TRBJ2-5	many	NA
TGTGCCAGCAGTGCGTTGGACAGGGGGCTCCCCATGAACACTGAAGCTTTCTTT	CASSALDRGLPMNTEAFF	TRBV12-3/TRBV12-4	TRBJ1-1	many	TRBD1
TGTGCCAGCAGCGTAGCGAGCTCTGGAAACACCATATATTTT	CASSVASSGNTIYF	TRBV9	TRBJ1-3	many	NA
TGCGCCAGCAGCTTGGTTCTAGCGGTGGCCGGAGATACGCAGTATTTT	CASSLVLAVAGDTQYF	TRBV5-1	TRBJ2-3	many	TRBD2
TGTGCCACCAGTGATCCAGGACTAGCGGGTGAAGAGACCCAGTACTTC	CATSDPGLAGEETQYF	TRBV24-1	TRBJ2-5	many	TRBD2
TGTGCCAGCAAACCGGGACTAGCAACAGATACGCAGTATTTT	CASKPGLATDTQYF	TRBV12-3/TRBV12-4	TRBJ2-3	many	TRBD2
TGCGCCAGCAGCTCGGACAGGGGAGTTTACGAGCAGTACTTC	CASSSDRGVYEQYF	TRBV5-1	TRBJ2-7	many	TRBD1
TGTGCCACCAATCCGGGAAAGGGCTACAATGAGCAGTTCTTC	CATNPGKGYNEQFF	TRBV24-1	TRBJ2-1	few	NA
TGCGCCAGCAGCCAAGCGCTCGACCAGCCCCAGAATTTT	CASSQALDQPQNF	TRBV4-3	TRBJ1-5	NA	NA
TGTGCCAGCAGTCTACTCTCCGGGACAGGGATATACAATGAGCAGTTCTTC	CASSLLSGTGIYNEQFF	TRBV28	TRBJ2-1	few	TRBD1
TGTGCCAGCAGTTTAGGGGAGGAGACAGGGGCCTACGAGCAGTACTTC	CASSLGEETGAYEQYF	TRBV12-3/TRBV12-4	TRBJ2-7	many	TRBD1
TGCGCCAGCAGCCAAGATCTTGTGACGGTTTCACCCGGGGAGCTGTTTTTT	CASSQDLVTVSPGELFF	TRBV4-3	TRBJ2-2	many	NA
TGCGCCAGCAGCTTGAATAGCGGGAGTCTCGATGAGCAGTTCTTC	CASSLNSGSLDEQFF	TRBV5-1	TRBJ2-1	many	TRBD2
TGCAGTGCTAGTTACAGGGCGAACACCGGGGAGCTGTTTTTT	CSASYRANTGELFF	TRBV20-1	TRBJ2-2	many	NA
TGTGCCAGTATCGGAATTAGCGGCAGCTCCTACGAGCAGTACTTC	CASIGISGSSYEQYF	TRBV19	TRBJ2-7	NA	NA
TGTGCCAGCAGCTTGATTCCAGCGGGTGAAGGCAGGGTGAGCACTGAAGCTTTCTTT	CASSLIPAGEGRVSTEAFF	TRBV5-5	TRBJ1-1	many	NA